Following are 16 T cell receptor beta chains from one sample sequenced in a study of radiation and T cells in renal cell carcinoma. Measured with immunoSEQ multiplex PCR; TCRdb has only the in-frame clones, and not every one. The sample has over 55,000 clones, around 78% seen once. Indicated time point: blood 2 weeks post-SBRT. As for treatment: 15 Gy SBRT to primary tumor, nephrectomy 4 weeks later. The sequencing used blood, collected from a patient whose treatment included radiotherapy and nephrectomy. Receptors were obtained from a man between 60 and 70 years old with renal cell carcinoma.

The chain has TRBV6-5 and TRBJ1-5, with 10 positions matching TRBD1. The CDR3 is 14 residues long. With 6 bases clipped from V and 6 bases from J, the junction kept 5 bases outside the gene matches. Germline CDR1 and CDR2: MNHEY and SVGAGI. The CDR3 DNA follows: TGTGCCAGCAGAAGGGGACAGGGGATTCAGCCCCAGCATTTT. It translates to CASRRGQGIQPQHF.

V is TRBV29-1 and J is TRBJ1-4, with D perhaps TRBD1 (5 bases). The ends were cut back, 3 bases at V and 6 bases at J, with 17 bases in the middle. The V gene's germline CDR1 is SQVTM and CDR2 ANQGSEA. The CDR3 loop spans 15 amino acids. CDR3 sequence (DNA): TGCAGCGTTGATTGGCTCGGGGACGGGGATGAAAAACTGTTTTTT. Amino acids: CSVDWLGDGDEKLFF.

J is TRBJ2-7 and V is TRBV4-3; 8 bases are shared with TRBD1. This CDR3 is 15 amino acids long. After removal of 0 bases from V and 6 bases from J, the junction contained 7 bases not matched to a gene. Germline CDR1 is LGHNA and CDR2 is YSLEER. CDR3 in amino acids: CASSQEPQGVREQYF. For the CDR3, the DNA is TGCGCCAGCAGCCAAGAGCCACAGGGGGTGCGCGAGCAGTACTTC.

The chain has TRBV29-1 and TRBJ2-3, with D uncertain. V lost 5 bases and J 1 base, leaving 10 bases between the germline ends. Germline CDR1 SQVTM, CDR2 ANQGSEA. This CDR3 has 13 amino acids. Here the CDR3 reads CSVPSRGTDTQYF. In nucleotides, the CDR3 is TGCAGCGTTCCCAGCCGGGGCACAGATACGCAGTATTTT.

This rearrangement joins TRBV4-1 to TRBJ2-7; D possibly corresponds to TRBD2 (5 bases). The CDR3 loop spans 16 amino acids. Germline loops: CDR1 MGHRA, CDR2 YSYEKL. Between the trimmed V and J ends, which lost 0 bases and 2 bases, there was a span of 14 bases. The chain's CDR3 is CASSQESGRGPYEQYV. The CDR3 DNA reads TGCGCCAGCAGCCAAGAAAGTGGTCGCGGGCCCTACGAGCAGTACGTC.

The J gene is TRBJ2-1, the V gene TRBV11-2, with TRBD1 as a possible D gene (6 bases). Trimming stripped 0 bases from V and 6 bases from J, with 15 bases between. This CDR3 is 16 amino acids long. Per the germline V gene, CDR1 is SGHAT and CDR2 is FQNNGV. CDR3 loop: CASSLETGFSINEQFF. The DNA for the CDR3 is TGTGCCAGCAGCTTAGAGACAGGTTTCTCGATCAATGAGCAGTTCTTC. Variable domain in full (rest from reference TRBV11-2 and TRBJ2-1): EAGVAQSPRYKIIEKRQSVAFWCNPISGHATLYWYQQILGQGPKLLIQFQNNGVVDDSQLPKDRFSAERLKGVDSTLKIQPAKLEDSAVYLCASSLETGFSINEQFFGPGTRLTVL.

The gene calls are TRBV6-4 and TRBJ1-6, with D uncertain. The V gene lost 4 bases and the J gene lost 1 base, with 2 bases spanning the gap. The germline V gene has CDR1 MRHNA and CDR2 SNTAGT. The CDR3 spans 13 residues. CDR3 in amino acids: CASSASYNSPLHF. The CDR3 DNA is TGTGCCAGCAGTGCGTCCTATAATTCACCCCTCCACTTT.

The chain joins TRBV30 to TRBJ2-3, with D possibly being TRBD2 (6 bases). Germline assignment: CDR1 GTSNPN and CDR2 SVGIG (reference sequence). The CDR3 runs to 13 residues. Trimming shortened V by 5 bases and J by 4 bases, and 13 bases separated the two germline ends. The CDR3 is CAWGTGGADTQYF. The CDR3 bases are TGTGCCTGGGGAACAGGCGGGGCAGATACGCAGTATTTT. Filled out from reference TRBV30 and TRBJ2-3, the complete variable domain reads SQTIHQWPATLVQPVGSPLSLECTVEGTSNPNLYWYRQAAGRGLQLLFYSVGIGQISSEVPQNLSASRPQDRQFILSSKKLLLSDSGFYLCAWGTGGADTQYFGPGTRLTVL.

The chain links TRBV28 to TRBJ1-1; the match to TRBD1 covers 9 bases. CDR1 MDHEN and CDR2 SYDVKM come from the germline V gene. This CDR3 has 14 amino acids. V trimming: 4 bases; J trimming: 10 bases; junction bases outside the gene matches: 10. This CDR3 reads CASSYRDREIRAFF. DNA of the CDR3: TGTGCCAGCAGTTACCGGGACAGGGAAATCAGAGCTTTCTTT.

This clone was seen a handful of times. V usage is TRBV6-1 and J usage is TRBJ1-2; no firm D call. Per the germline V gene, CDR1 is MNHNS and CDR2 is SASEGT. This CDR3 is built from 12 residues. V was shortened by 4 bases and J by 6 bases, with 9 bases between the two germline ends. The CDR3 bases are TGTGCCAGCAGTGTCGGGTCCGATGGCTACACCTTC. As protein: CASSVGSDGYTF.

The chain uses TRBV19 and TRBJ1-2, with 8 positions matching TRBD1. V was clipped by 6 bases and J by 4 bases; unmatched bases: 7. Germline assignment: CDR1 LNHDA and CDR2 SQIVND (reference sequence). CDR3 length: 14 residues. CDR3 region: CASRHQGAPYGYTF. The DNA for the CDR3 is TGTGCCAGTAGACACCAGGGGGCGCCCTATGGCTACACCTTC.

Only a few counts were recorded for this clone. This rearrangement joins TRBV27 to TRBJ1-1; D remains ambiguous. This CDR3 has 20 residues. CDR1 is MNHEY, CDR2 SMNVEV, per germline (reference sequence). Trimming removed 2 bases at V and 1 base at J, with 26 bases between. The CDR3 loop reads CASSLGWAKVRGGENTEAFF. DNA of the CDR3: TGTGCCAGCAGTTTAGGGTGGGCCAAGGTCCGCGGTGGAGAGAACACTGAAGCTTTCTTT.

This chain connects TRBV5-1 to TRBJ2-3, with 12 nucleotides matching TRBD1. The CDR3 has 17 residues. From germline, CDR1 is SGHRS and CDR2 YFSETQ. V dropped 4 bases and J dropped 6; count of bases not matched to a gene: 12. The CDR3 bases are TGCGCCAGCAGCAGAACCGGGACAGGGGGCTTGTTCGATACGCAGTATTTT. Protein: CASSRTGTGGLFDTQYF.

The CDR3 protein is CASSLRAAGELFF. The CDR3 DNA follows: TGTGCCAGCAGCTTACGGGCGGCCGGGGAGCTGTTTTTT. This chain uses TRBV11-3 with TRBJ2-2; D gene ambiguous. CDR3 length: 13 residues. V was shortened by 2 bases and J by 6 bases, with 7 bases between the two germline ends. From germline, CDR1 is SGHNT and CDR2 YENEEA.

This chain uses TRBV27 with TRBJ1-2; TRBD1 agrees at 7 bases. The CDR3 consists of 18 residues. Germline values: CDR1 MNHEY, CDR2 SMNVEV (reference sequence). J lost 3 bases, V lost 5 bases, and 18 bases had no gene match. CDR3 coding DNA: TGTGCCAGCAGTGCAAACCCTCGCCGTCAGACAGGGCACTATGGCTACACCTTC. This gives the protein CASSANPRRQTGHYGYTF.

The chain carries TRBV7-9 and TRBJ1-2; D uncertain. This CDR3 is built from 13 residues. V gave up 1 base and J gave up 3 bases, with 6 bases separating them. CDR1 and CDR2 (germline): SEHNR, FQNEAQ (reference sequence). Here the CDR3 reads CASSLGRDYGYTF. CDR3 nucleotides: TGTGCCAGCAGCTTAGGAAGGGACTATGGCTACACCTTC.